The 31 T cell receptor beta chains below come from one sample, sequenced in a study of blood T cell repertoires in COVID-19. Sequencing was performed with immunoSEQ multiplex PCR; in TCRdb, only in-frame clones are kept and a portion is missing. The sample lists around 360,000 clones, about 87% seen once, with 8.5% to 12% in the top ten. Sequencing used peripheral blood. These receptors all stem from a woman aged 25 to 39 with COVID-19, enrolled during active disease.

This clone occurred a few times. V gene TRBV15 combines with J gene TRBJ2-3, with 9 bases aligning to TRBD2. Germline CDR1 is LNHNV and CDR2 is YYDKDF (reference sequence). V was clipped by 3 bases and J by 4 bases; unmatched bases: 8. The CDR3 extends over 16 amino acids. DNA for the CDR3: TGTGCCACCAGCAGCGGGCGGGAGGGCCCCGCAGATACGCAGTATTTT. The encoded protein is CATSSGREGPADTQYF.

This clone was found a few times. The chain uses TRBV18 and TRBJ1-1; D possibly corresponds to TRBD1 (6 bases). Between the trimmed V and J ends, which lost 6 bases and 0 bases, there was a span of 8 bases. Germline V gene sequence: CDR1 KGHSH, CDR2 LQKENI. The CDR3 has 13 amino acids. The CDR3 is CASSDRMNTEAFF. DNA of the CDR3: TGTGCCAGCTCCGACAGGATGAACACTGAAGCTTTCTTT.

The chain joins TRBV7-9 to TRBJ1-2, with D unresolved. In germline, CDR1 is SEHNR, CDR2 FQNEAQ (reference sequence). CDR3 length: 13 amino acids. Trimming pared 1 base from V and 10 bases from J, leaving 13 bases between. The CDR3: CASSLGTPAVYTF. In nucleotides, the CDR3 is TGTGCCAGCAGCTTAGGGACTCCGGCCGTCTACACCTTC.

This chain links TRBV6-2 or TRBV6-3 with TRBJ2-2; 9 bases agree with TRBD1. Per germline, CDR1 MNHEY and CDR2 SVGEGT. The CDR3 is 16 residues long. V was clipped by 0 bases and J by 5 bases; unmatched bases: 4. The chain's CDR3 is CASSYSYRGRTGELFF. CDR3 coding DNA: TGTGCCAGCAGTTACTCCTACAGGGGGCGGACCGGGGAGCTGTTTTTT.

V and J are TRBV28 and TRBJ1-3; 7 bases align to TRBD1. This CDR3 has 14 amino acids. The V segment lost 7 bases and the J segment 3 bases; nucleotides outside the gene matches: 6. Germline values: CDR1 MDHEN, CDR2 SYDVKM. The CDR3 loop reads CASNEQGNGNTIYF. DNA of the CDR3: TGTGCCAGCAATGAACAGGGGAATGGAAACACCATATATTTT.

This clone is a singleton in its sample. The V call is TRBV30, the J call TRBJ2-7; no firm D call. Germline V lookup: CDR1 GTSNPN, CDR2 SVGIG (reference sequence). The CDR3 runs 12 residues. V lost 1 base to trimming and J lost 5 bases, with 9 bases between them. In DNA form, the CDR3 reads TGTGCCTGGAGTGGTGGCGGCCACGAGCAGTACTTC. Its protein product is CAWSGGGHEQYF.

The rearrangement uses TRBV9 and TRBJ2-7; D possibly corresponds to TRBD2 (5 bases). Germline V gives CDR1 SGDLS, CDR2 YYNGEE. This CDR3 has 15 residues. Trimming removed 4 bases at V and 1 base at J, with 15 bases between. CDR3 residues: CASSSRGRFSYEQYF. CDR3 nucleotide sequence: TGTGCCAGCAGCTCCCGCGGGCGGTTTTCCTACGAGCAGTACTTC.

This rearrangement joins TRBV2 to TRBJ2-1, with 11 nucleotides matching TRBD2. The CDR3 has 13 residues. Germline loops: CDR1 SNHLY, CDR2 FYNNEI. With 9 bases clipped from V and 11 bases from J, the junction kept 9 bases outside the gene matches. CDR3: CAREGLAEGKQFF. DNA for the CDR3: TGTGCCAGAGAGGGACTAGCGGAGGGGAAGCAGTTCTTC.

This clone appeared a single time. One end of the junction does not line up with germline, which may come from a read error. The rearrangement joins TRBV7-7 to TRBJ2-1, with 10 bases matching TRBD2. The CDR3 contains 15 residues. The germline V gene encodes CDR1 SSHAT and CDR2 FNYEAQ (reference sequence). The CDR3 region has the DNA TGTGCTAGCAGCGTACAAGCGGGGGGGGACAATGAGCAGTTCTTC. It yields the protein CASSVQAGGDNEQFF.

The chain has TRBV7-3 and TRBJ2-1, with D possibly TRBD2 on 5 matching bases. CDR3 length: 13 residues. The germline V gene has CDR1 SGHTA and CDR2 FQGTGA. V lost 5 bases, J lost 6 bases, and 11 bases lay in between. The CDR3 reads CASSPDSFNEQFF. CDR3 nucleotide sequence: TGTGCCAGCAGCCCGGACTCGTTCAATGAGCAGTTCTTC.

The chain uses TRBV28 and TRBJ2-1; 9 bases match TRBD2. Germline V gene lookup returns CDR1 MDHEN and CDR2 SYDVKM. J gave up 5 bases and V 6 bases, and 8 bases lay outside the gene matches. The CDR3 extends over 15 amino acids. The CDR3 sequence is CASRQGLAFDNEQFF. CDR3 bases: TGTGCCAGCAGGCAGGGACTAGCTTTCGACAATGAGCAGTTCTTC.

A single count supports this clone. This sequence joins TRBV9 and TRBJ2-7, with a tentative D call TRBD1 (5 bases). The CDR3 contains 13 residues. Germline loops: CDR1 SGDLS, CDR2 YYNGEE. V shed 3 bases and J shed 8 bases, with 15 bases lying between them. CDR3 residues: CASSEGRGSKQYF. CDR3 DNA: TGTGCCAGCAGCGAGGGGCGCGGTAGCAAGCAGTACTTC. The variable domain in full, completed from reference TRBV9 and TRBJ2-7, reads DSGVTQTPKHLITATGQRVTLRCSPRSGDLSVYWYQQSLDQGLQFLIQYYNGEERAKGNILERFSAQQFPDLHSELNLSSLELGDSALYFCASSEGRGSKQYFGPGTRLTVT.

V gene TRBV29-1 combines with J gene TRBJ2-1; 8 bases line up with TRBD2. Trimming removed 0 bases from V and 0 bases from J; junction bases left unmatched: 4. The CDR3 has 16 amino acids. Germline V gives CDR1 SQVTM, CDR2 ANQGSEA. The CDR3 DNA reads TGCAGCGTTGAAGATACGGGGGGGGCCTCCTACAATGAGCAGTTCTTC. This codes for CSVEDTGGASYNEQFF.

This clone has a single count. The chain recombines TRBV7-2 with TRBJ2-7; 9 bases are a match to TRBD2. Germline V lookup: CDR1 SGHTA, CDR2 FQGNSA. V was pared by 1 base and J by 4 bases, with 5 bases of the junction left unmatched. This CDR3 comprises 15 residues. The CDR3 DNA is TGTGCCAGCAGCTTAGTGGCGGGAGGGCCTTACGAGCAGTACTTC. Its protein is CASSLVAGGPYEQYF.

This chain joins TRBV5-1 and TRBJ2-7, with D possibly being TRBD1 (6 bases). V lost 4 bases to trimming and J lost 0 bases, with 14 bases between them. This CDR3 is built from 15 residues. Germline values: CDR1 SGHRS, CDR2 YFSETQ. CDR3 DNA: TGCGCCAGCAGCCAATACAGGGCGACCTCCTACGAGCAGTACTTC. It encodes CASSQYRATSYEQYF. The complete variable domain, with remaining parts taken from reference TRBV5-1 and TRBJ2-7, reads KAGVTQTPRYLIKTRGQQVTLSCSPISGHRSVSWYQQTPGQGLQFLFEYFSETQRNKGNFPGRFSGRQFSNSRSEMNVSTLELGDSALYLCASSQYRATSYEQYFGPGTRLTVT.

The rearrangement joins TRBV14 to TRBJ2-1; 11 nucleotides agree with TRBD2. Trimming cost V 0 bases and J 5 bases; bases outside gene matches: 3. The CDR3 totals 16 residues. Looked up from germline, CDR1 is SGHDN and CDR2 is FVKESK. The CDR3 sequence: CASSQEPSGRNNEQFF. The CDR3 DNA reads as TGTGCCAGCAGCCAAGAACCTAGCGGGAGGAACAATGAGCAGTTCTTC.

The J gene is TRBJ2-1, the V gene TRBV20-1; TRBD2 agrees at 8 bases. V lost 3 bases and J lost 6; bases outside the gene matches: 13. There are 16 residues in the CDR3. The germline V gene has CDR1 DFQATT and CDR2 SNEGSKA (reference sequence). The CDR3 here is CSASHRLGRAFNEQFF. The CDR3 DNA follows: TGCAGTGCTAGTCACCGGCTCGGGAGGGCCTTCAATGAGCAGTTCTTC.

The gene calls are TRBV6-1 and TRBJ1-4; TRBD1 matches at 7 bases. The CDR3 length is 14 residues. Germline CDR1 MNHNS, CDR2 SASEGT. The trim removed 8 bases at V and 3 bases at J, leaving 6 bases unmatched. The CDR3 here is CASGLQGPNEKLFF. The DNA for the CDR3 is TGTGCCAGCGGGCTACAGGGGCCTAATGAAAAACTGTTTTTT.

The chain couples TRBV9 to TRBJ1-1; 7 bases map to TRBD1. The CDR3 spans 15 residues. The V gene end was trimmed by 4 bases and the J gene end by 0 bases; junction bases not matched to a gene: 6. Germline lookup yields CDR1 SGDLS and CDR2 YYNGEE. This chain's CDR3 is CASSPTGQLNTEAFF. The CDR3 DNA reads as TGTGCCAGCAGCCCCACGGGACAGCTGAACACTGAAGCTTTCTTT.

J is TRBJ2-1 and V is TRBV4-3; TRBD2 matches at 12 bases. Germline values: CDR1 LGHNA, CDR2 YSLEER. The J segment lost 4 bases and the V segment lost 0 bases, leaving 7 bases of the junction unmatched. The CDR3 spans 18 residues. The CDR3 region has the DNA TGCGCCAGCAGCCAAGAAATAGCTGGACTAGCGGGATACAATGAGCAGTTCTTC. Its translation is CASSQEIAGLAGYNEQFF.

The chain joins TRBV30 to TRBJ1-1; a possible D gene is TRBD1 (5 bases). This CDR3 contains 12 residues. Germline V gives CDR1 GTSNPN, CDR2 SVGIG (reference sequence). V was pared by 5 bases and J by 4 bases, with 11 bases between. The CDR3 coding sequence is TGTGCCTGGGGGGCGGTTGGCACTGAAGCTTTCTTT. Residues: CAWGAVGTEAFF.

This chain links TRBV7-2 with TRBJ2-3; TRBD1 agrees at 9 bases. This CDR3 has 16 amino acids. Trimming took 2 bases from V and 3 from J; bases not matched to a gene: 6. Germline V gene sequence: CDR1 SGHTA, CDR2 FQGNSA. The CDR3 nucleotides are TGTGCCAGCAGCTTACTACAGGGGGCGCAGACAGATACGCAGTATTTT. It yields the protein CASSLLQGAQTDTQYF.

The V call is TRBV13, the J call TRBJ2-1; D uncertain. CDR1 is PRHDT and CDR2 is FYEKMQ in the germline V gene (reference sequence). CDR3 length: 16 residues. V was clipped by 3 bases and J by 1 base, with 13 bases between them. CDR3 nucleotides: TGTGCCAGCAGCTTCTCTGGCCGGAGATCCTACAATGAGCAGTTCTTC. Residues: CASSFSGRRSYNEQFF.

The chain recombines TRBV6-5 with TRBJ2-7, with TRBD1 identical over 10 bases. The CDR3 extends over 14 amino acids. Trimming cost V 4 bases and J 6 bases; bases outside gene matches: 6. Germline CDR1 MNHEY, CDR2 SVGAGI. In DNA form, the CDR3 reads TGTGCCAGCAGTTTGGACAGGGGGTCTCTCGAGCAGTACTTC. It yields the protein CASSLDRGSLEQYF.

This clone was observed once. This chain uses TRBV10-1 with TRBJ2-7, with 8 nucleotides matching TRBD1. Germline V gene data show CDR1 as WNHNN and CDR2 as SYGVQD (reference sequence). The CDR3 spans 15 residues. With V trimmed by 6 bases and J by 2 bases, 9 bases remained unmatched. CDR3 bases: TGCGCCAGCAGCTTCGGACAGGGCGTGACCTACGAGCAGTACTTC. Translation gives CASSFGQGVTYEQYF.

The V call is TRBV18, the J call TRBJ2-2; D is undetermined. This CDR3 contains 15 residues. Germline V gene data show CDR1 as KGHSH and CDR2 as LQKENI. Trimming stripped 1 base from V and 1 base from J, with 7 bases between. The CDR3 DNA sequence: TGTGCCAGCTCACCACGGGCAGTGAACACCGGGGAGCTGTTTTTT. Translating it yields CASSPRAVNTGELFF.

The CDR3 region is CASSASGAGVRETQYF. CDR3 bases: TGTGCCAGCAGCGCGTCCGGAGCGGGAGTAAGGGAGACCCAGTACTTC. The rearrangement uses TRBV21-1 and TRBJ2-5; TRBD2 was called by the table and not checked on the DNA. TRBV21-1 is a pseudogene segment. This CDR3 spans 16 amino acids.

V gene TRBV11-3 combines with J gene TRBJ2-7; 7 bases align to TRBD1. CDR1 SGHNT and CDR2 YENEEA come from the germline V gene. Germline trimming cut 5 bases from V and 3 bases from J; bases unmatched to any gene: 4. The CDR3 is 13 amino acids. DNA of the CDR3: TGTGCCAGCAGCCCAGGGGACAGCTACGAGCAGTACTTC. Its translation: CASSPGDSYEQYF. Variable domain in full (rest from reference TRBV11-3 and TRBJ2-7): EAGVVQSPRYKIIEKKQPVAFWCNPISGHNTLYWYLQNLGQGPELLIRYENEEAVDDSQLPKDRFSAERLKGVDSTLKIQPAELGDSAVYLCASSPGDSYEQYFGPGTRLTVT.

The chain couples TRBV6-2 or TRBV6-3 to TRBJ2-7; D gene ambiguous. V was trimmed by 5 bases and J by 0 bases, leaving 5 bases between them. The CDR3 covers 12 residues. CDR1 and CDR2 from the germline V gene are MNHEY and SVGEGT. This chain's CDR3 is CASSRSSYEQYF. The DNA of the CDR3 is TGTGCCAGCAGTCGGTCCTCCTACGAGCAGTACTTC.

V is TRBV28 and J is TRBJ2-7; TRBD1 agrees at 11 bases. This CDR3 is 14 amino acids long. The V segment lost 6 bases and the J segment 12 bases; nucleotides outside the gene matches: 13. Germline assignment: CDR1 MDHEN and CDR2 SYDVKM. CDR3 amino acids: CASSKLGQGAARYF. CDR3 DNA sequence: TGTGCCAGCAGCAAACTCGGACAGGGGGCGGCACGGTACTTC.

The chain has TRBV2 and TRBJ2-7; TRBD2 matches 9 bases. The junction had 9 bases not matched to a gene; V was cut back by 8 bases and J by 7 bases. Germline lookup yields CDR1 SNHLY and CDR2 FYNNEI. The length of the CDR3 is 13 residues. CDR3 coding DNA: TGTGCCAGCGGGCGGGAGGGCCTCAGAGAGCAGTACTTC. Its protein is CASGREGLREQYF.